This T cell receptor beta chain was profiled in a study of shared clonotypes between healthy human individuals. Germline CDR1 MNHEY, CDR2 SMNVEV (reference sequence). The V end lost 5 bases, the J end lost 3 bases, and 11 bases lay between the germline ends. This CDR3 is 14 amino acids long. Libraries were prepared by immunoSEQ multiplex PCR; TCRdb keeps only in-frame clonotypes and omits some of them. The sample holds approximately 2,000,000 clones, 85% to 95% seen once. This clone was seen only a few times. The chain joins TRBV27 to TRBJ1-5; a possible D gene is TRBD1 (5 bases). The TCR sequence derives from a young man in good health. Some clones in this sample may be carry-over from other donors' samples. Sample: naive CD4+ T cells from PBMCs. As for subset: CD45RA+ positively selected. The chain's CDR3 is CASSLGTSNQPQHF. CDR3 DNA: TGTGCCAGCAGTCTCGGGACCTCCAATCAGCCCCAGCATTTT.